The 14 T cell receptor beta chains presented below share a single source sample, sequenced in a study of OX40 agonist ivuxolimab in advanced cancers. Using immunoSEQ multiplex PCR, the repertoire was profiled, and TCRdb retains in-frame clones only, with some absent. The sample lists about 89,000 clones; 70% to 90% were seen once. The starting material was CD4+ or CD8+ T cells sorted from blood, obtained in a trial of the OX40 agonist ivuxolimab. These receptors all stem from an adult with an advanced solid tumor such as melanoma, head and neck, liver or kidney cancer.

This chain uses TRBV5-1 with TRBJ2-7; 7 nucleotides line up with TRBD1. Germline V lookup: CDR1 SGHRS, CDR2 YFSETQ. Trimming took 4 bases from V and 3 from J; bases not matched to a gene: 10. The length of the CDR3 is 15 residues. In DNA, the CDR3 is TGCGCCAGCAGCCCTTCCGGGACAGCCCTCTACGAGCAGTACTTC. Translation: CASSPSGTALYEQYF.

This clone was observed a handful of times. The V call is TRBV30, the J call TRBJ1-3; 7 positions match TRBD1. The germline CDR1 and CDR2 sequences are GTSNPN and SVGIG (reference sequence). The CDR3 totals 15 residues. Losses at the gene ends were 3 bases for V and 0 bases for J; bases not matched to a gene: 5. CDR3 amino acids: CAWRPTGSSGNTIYF. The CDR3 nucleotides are TGTGCCTGGAGACCGACAGGGAGCTCTGGAAACACCATATATTTT.

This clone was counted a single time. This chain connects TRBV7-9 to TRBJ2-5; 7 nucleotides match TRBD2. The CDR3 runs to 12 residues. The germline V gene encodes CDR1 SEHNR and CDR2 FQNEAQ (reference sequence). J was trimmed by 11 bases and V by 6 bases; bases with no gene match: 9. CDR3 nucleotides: TGTGCCAGCAGACCCTCCGGGGGGAGGCAGTACTTC. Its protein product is CASRPSGGRQYF.

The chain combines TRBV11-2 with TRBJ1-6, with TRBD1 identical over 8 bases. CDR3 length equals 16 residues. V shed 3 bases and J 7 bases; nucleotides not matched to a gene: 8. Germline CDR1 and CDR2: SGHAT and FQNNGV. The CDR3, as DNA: TGTGCCAGCAGCTTTGGACAGGGATCGAGGAATTCACCCCTCCACTTT. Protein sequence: CASSFGQGSRNSPLHF.

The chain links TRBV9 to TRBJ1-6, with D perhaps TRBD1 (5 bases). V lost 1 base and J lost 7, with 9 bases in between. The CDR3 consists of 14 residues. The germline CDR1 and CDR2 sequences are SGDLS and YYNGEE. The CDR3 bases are TGTGCCAGCAGCGTACAGGCAGGGAATTCACCCCTCCACTTT. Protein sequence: CASSVQAGNSPLHF.

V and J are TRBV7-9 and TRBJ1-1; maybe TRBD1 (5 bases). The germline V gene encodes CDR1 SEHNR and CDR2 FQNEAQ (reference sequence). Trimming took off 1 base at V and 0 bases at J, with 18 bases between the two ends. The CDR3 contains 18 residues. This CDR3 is CASSLVLRNRSMNTEAFF. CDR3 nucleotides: TGTGCCAGCAGCTTAGTTCTTCGGAACAGGTCCATGAACACTGAAGCTTTCTTT.

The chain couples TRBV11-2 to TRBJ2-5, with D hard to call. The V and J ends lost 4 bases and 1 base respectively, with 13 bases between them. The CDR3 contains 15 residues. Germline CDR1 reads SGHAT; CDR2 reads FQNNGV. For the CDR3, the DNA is TGTGCCAGCAGCTCAATAGGGCTACTCCAAGAGACCCAGTACTTC. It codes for CASSSIGLLQETQYF. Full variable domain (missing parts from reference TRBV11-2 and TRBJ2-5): EAGVAQSPRYKIIEKRQSVAFWCNPISGHATLYWYQQILGQGPKLLIQFQNNGVVDDSQLPKDRFSAERLKGVDSTLKIQPAKLEDSAVYLCASSSIGLLQETQYFGPGTRLLVL.

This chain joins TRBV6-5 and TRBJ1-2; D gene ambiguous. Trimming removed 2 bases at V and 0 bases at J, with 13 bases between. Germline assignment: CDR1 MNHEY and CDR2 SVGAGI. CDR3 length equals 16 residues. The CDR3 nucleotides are TGTGCCAGCAGTTACAAACCCCTGGGAGCTAACTATGGCTACACCTTC. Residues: CASSYKPLGANYGYTF.

In DNA, the CDR3 is TGCGCCAGCAGCTTACAGGGTACTGAAGCTTTCTTT. Its translation: CASSLQGTEAFF. V gene TRBV5-1 combines with J gene TRBJ1-1, with TRBD1 as a possible D gene (6 bases). The CDR3 sequence is 12 residues long. In germline, CDR1 is SGHRS, CDR2 YFSETQ. Trimming pared 2 bases from V and 5 bases from J, leaving 7 bases between.

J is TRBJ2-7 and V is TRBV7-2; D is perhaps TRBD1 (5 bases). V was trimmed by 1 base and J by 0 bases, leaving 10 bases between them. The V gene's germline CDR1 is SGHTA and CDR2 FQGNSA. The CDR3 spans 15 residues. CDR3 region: CASSLDRSFSYEQYF. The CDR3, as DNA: TGTGCCAGCAGCTTAGACAGGTCCTTCTCCTACGAGCAGTACTTC.

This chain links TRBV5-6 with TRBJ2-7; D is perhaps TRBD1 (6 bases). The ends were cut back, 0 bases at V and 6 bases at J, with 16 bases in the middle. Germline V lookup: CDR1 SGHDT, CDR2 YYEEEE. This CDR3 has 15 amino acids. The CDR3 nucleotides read TGTGCCAGCAGCTTGGTTGGGCAGGGGAAGGCCGAGCAGTACTTC. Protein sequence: CASSLVGQGKAEQYF.

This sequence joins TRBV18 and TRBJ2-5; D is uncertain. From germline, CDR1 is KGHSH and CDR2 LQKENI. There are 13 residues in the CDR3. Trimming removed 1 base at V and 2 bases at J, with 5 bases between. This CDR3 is CASSPQAQETQYF. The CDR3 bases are TGTGCCAGCTCACCACAGGCTCAAGAGACCCAGTACTTC.

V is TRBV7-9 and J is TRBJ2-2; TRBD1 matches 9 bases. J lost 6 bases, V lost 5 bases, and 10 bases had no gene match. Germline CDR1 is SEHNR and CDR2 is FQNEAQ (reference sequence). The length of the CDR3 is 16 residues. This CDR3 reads CASSLYRGLSPGELFF. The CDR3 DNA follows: TGTGCCAGCAGCCTCTACAGGGGGCTGTCCCCCGGGGAGCTGTTTTTT.

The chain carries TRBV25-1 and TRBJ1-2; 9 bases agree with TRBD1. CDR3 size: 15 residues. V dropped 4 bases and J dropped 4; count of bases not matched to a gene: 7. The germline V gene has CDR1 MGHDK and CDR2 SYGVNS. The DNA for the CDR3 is TGTGCCAGCAGTGTTTTCACAGGGGGCGGCTATGGCTACACCTTC. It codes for CASSVFTGGGYGYTF.